Listed below are T cell receptor beta chains from one sample, sequenced in a study of OX40 agonist ivuxolimab in advanced cancers. TCRdb's copy holds only in-frame clones and misses some; the assay was immunoSEQ multiplex PCR. Of nearly 65,000 clones in the sample, roughly nine tenths were seen once. Material: CD4+ or CD8+ T cells sorted from blood, obtained in a trial of the OX40 agonist ivuxolimab. The receptors shown here come from an adult with an advanced solid tumor such as melanoma, head and neck, liver or kidney cancer. Both conserved end residues are trimmed from each CDR3. Size values are once, few and many counts, or a class for expanded clones, and some rows have none.

V	J	size	CDR3
TRBV27	TRBJ2-1	NA	ASIPKSGRVSEQF
TRBV27	NA	NA	ASSLSAGTSSYEQY
TRBV6-1	TRBJ2-7	NA	ASSEGQGTAYEQY
TRBV18	TRBJ1-5	NA	ASSPGALIQPQH
TRBV9	TRBJ1-5	NA	ASSTSGGAGQPQH
TRBV7-8	TRBJ2-3	NA	ASSLVGRNTDTQY
TRBV27	TRBJ2-3	NA	ASGPGAGAADTQY
TRBV2	TRBJ1-1	NA	ASSTRTGNTEAF
TRBV7-9	TRBJ2-1	NA	ASSPETYNEQF
TRBV7-2	TRBJ2-5	NA	ASSPPDAETQY
TRBV27	TRBJ1-2	NA	ASRRTGGNYGYT
TRBV7-6	TRBJ2-7	NA	ASSLAPTGIEQY
TRBV28	TRBJ1-6	once	ASSPFRQSNNSPLH
TRBV28	TRBJ2-7	NA	ASSTLGQGNYEQY
TRBV9	TRBJ2-5	once	ASSAGTSERGTQY
TRBV19	TRBJ1-1	NA	ASSIRVWNTEAF